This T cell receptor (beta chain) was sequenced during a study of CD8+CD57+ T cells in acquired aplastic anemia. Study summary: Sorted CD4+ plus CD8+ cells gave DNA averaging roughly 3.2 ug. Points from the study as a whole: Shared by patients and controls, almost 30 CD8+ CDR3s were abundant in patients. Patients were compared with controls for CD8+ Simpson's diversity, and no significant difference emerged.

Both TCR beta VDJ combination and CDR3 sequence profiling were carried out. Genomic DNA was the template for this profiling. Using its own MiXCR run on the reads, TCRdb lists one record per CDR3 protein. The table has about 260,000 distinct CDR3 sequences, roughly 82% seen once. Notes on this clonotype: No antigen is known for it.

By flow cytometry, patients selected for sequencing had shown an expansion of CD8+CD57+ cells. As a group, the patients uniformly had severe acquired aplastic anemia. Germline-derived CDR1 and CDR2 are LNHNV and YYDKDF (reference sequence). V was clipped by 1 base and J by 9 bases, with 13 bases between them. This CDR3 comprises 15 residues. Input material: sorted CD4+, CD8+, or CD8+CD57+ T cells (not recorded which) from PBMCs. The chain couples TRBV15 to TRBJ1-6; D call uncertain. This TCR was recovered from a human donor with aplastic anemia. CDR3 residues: CATSRVRGIGSPLHF. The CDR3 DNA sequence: TGTGCCACCAGCAGAGTTCGGGGTATAGGTTCACCCCTCCACTTT.